This TCR beta chain was documented in a study of T cells in localized non-small cell lung cancer. A remark on this clone: The antigen is undetermined.

CDR3 length equals 14 residues. V was shortened by 6 bases and J by 4 bases, with 15 bases between the two germline ends. The V gene's germline CDR1 is MNHEY and CDR2 SVGAGI. TCRdb's table, derived via immunoSEQ multiplex PCR, lists solely in-frame clones and lacks some. The repertoire holds tens of thousands of clones, 78% seen once, with 33% in the top ten. Study-level points and caveats: Of the tissues analyzed, uninvolved adjacent lung showed maximal T cell clonality, greater than tumor. Of the top 100 tumor clones, median around 62 were in adjacent lung, about 26 among its top 100.

This clonotype was sampled from a male donor aged 60 or over with stage II squamous cell lung carcinoma. The chain is built from TRBV6-5 and TRBJ1-2; D uncertain. The sequences come from peripheral blood, collected before any cancer treatment. CDR3 in amino acids: CASSESGSLYGYTF. The DNA of the CDR3 is TGTGCCAGCAGCGAATCCGGTAGCCTCTATGGCTACACCTTC.